This is a list of T cell receptor beta chains from one sample in a study of PD-1 blockade in classical Hodgkin lymphoma. Method: immunoSEQ multiplex PCR; TCRdb's copy keeps in-frame clones and lacks some. The sample has about 17,000 clones; 82% are singletons. The specimen was peripheral blood mononuclear cells (PBMCs), collected before the second cycle of nivolumab. The receptors were sampled from a human donor with classical Hodgkin lymphoma. Each CDR3 is given with its conserved first and last residue. A D gene is named only where the DNA matches it firmly. Rows may omit the clone size; those that give it use once, few, many or a size class.

TRBJ2-3,TRBV30,NA,TRBD2,TGTGCCTGGAGTGGGGGGGGTAGTCGCACAGATACGCAGTATTTT,CAWSGGGSRTDTQYF
TRBJ1-1,TRBV7-8,NA,NA,TGTGCCAGCAGCTTAGGCAGGGGAGGGAACACTGAAGCTTTCTTT,CASSLGRGGNTEAFF
TRBJ1-1,TRBV6-1,NA,NA,TGTGCCAGCACCGGGGGGGAAGGAGGCTTTGAAGCTTTCTTT,CASTGGEGGFEAFF
TRBJ2-1,TRBV7-8,few,TRBD2,TGTGCCAGCACCCGGACTAGCTACAATGAGCAGTTCTTC,CASTRTSYNEQFF
TRBJ1-2,TRBV6-1,NA,TRBD1,TGTGCCAGCACCCGACAGGGGTCGATACCCGGCTACACCTTC,CASTRQGSIPGYTF
TRBJ2-3,TRBV6-5,NA,TRBD2,TGTGCCACCTCAGGGACTAGCGGGGTTTTAGATACGCAGTATTTT,CATSGTSGVLDTQYF
TRBJ2-7,TRBV7-2,NA,TRBD2,TGTGCCAGCAGCTTAGCGCGACGGGGGGACTACGAGCAGTACTTC,CASSLARRGDYEQYF
TRBJ2-3,TRBV19,NA,TRBD1,TGTGCCAGTAGTGCCAAACAGGGGGCCCCCACAGATACGCAGTATTTT,CASSAKQGAPTDTQYF
TRBJ1-6,TRBV6-5,once,NA,TGTGCCAGCACGTCAGGGGCGACTTCACCCCTCCACTTT,CASTSGATSPLHF
TRBJ2-5,TRBV5-1,once,NA,TGCGCCAGCGTCCGACTGCCGTCTCAAGAGACCCAGTACTTC,CASVRLPSQETQYF
TRBJ2-2,TRBV5-1,NA,NA,TGCGCCAGCTGTCAAGGGCGGTTGAACACCGGGGAGCTGTTTTTT,CASCQGRLNTGELFF
TRBJ2-6,TRBV30,NA,NA,TGTGCCTGGAGGGTGATGGTCTACCTCAATTACTCTGGGGCCAACGTCCTGACTTTC,CAWRVMVYLNYSGANVLTF
TRBJ1-2,TRBV15,NA,NA,TGTGCCACCAGCACCAGGGTAACCGGTTCAGGCTACACCTTC,CATSTRVTGSGYTF
TRBJ2-2,TRBV10-3,NA,NA,TGTGCCATCGGTTCGGGGACATTGAACACCGGGGAGCTGTTTTTT,CAIGSGTLNTGELFF
TRBJ2-7,TRBV9,NA,NA,TGTGCCAGCAGCGCGCAAGAGGGGGGGCCCTACGAGCAGTACTTC,CASSAQEGGPYEQYF
TRBJ1-3,TRBV5-1,NA,NA,TGCGCCAGCAGCTTGGCCGGGGGAAACACCATATATTTT,CASSLAGGNTIYF
TRBJ1-5,TRBV6-1,NA,NA,TGTGCCAGCAGTGAACGGGGGGCTGATCAGCCCCAGCATTTT,CASSERGADQPQHF
TRBJ1-5,TRBV4-1,NA,NA,TGCGCCAGCAGCCAAGAAGACACAGGGCTCCAGCATTTT,CASSQEDTGLQHF
TRBJ2-6,TRBV5-4,NA,NA,TGTGCCAGCAGCTCCAAAACGGGGTTCGTGACCAACGTCCTGACTTTC,CASSSKTGFVTNVLTF
TRBJ2-6,TRBV6-4,NA,NA,TGTGCCAGCAGTGAACAGAGCTCTGGGGCCAACGTCCTGACTTTC,CASSEQSSGANVLTF
TRBJ2-3,TRBV5-1,NA,NA,TGCGCCAGCAGACAGGACAGCCTCACAGATACGCAGTATTTT,CASRQDSLTDTQYF
TRBJ1-1,TRBV18,NA,NA,TGTGCCAGCTCAGAAGGGCAGAACACTGAAGCTTTCTTT,CASSEGQNTEAFF
TRBJ1-1,TRBV7-2,few,NA,TGTGCCAGCAGCCTCGGACGGCAGAACACTGAAGCTTTCTTT,CASSLGRQNTEAFF
TRBJ2-1,TRBV29-1,NA,NA,TGCAGCGTTGGGAAGGAGACAGGTCGGGAGCAGTTCTTC,CSVGKETGREQFF
TRBJ2-2,TRBV7-3,once,NA,TGTGCCAGCAGCTTAAAAGGGTGGACCGGGGAGCTGTTTTTT,CASSLKGWTGELFF
TRBJ2-1,TRBV4-1,NA,TRBD1,TGCGCCAGCAGCCAAGTACCCAGGGGGCGGTTTTATGAGCAGTTCTTC,CASSQVPRGRFYEQFF
TRBJ1-5,TRBV7-8,once,NA,TGTGCCAGCAGCTTCTCGGGGTCAGCAAGCAATCAGCCCCAGCATTTT,CASSFSGSASNQPQHF
TRBJ2-2,TRBV4-1,NA,NA,TGCGCCAGCAGCCAACAGGAGGCCGGGGAGCTGTTTTTT,CASSQQEAGELFF
TRBJ1-5,TRBV19,NA,NA,TGTGCCAGTAGAGGAGGTCTTTATAGCAATCAGCCCCAGCATTTT,CASRGGLYSNQPQHF
TRBJ2-2,TRBV5-1,NA,TRBD2,TGCGCCAGCAAGGGACTAGCGGGGGAGCCTGGGGAGCTGTTTTTT,CASKGLAGEPGELFF
TRBJ1-1,TRBV6-6,NA,NA,TGTGCCAGCAGTTACTCGGGGAGGGGTGAAGCTTTCTTT,CASSYSGRGEAFF
TRBJ2-3,TRBV5-4,NA,TRBD2,TGTGCCAGCAGCCACTTCGGGGGGACCAACACAGATACGCAGTATTTT,CASSHFGGTNTDTQYF
TRBJ1-1,TRBV2,NA,TRBD1,TGTGCCACCCAGGGGGTTGGGGACACTGAAGCTTTCTTT,CATQGVGDTEAFF
TRBJ2-5,TRBV21-1,NA,NA,TGTGCCAGCAGCAAAAAGGATCCCCGACAAGAGACCCAGTACTTC,CASSKKDPRQETQYF
TRBJ2-1,TRBV29-1,large,TRBD2,TGCAGCGTTCCCGGGACTAGCGGGGGGAACAATGAGCAGTTCTTC,CSVPGTSGGNNEQFF
TRBJ2-5,TRBV7-2,NA,NA,TGTGCCAGCAGAGCGGACGGAGAGACCCAGTACTTC,CASRADGETQYF
TRBJ2-7,TRBV7-8,few,NA,TGTGCCAGCAGCTTAGGCCAGGGGGGGGCCGAGCAGTACTTC,CASSLGQGGAEQYF
TRBJ1-6,TRBV13,NA,NA,TGTGCCAGCAGCCCCCGGACTGGAACTGTTAATTCACCCCTCCACTTT,CASSPRTGTVNSPLHF
TRBJ1-3,TRBV6-5,NA,NA,TGTGCCAGCAGTTACGGGTGGGGCCCCTCTGGAAACACCATATATTTT,CASSYGWGPSGNTIYF
TRBJ1-5,TRBV28,NA,NA,TGTGCCAGCAGTGGGCAGGGGTTTGGGTATCAGCCCCAGCATTTT,CASSGQGFGYQPQHF
TRBJ1-2,TRBV6-1,NA,TRBD1,TGTGCCAGCGCCCGGGACAGACTTAACTATGGCTACACCTTC,CASARDRLNYGYTF
TRBJ2-7,TRBV10-3,medium-sized,TRBD1,TGTGCCATCAGTACCCCGGGACAGGGGGCAACCGAGCAGTACTTC,CAISTPGQGATEQYF
TRBJ1-5,TRBV14,NA,NA,TGTGCCAGCAGCCCAACCGGGGGGGGCAATCAGCCCCAGCATTTT,CASSPTGGGNQPQHF
TRBJ1-2,TRBV7-3,NA,NA,TGTGCCAGCAGCTCCCCATCCGGGACACGGGGGGGCTACACCTTC,CASSSPSGTRGGYTF
TRBJ2-7,TRBV9,NA,NA,TGTGCCAGCAGCGGGGGGGCAGGGTTCAACGAGCAGTACTTC,CASSGGAGFNEQYF
TRBJ1-2,TRBV2,NA,TRBD1,TGTGCCAGCACTCCGGGACAGGGGGCCTACACCTTC,CASTPGQGAYTF
TRBJ2-3,TRBV28,NA,NA,TGTGCCAGCGTCCGCCCCCGGGACCCCGACCGCACAGATACGCAGTATTTT,CASVRPRDPDRTDTQYF
TRBJ2-3,TRBV7-2,medium-sized,NA,TGTGCCAGCAGCCCAAAGCGTGGATTCACAGATACGCAGTATTTT,CASSPKRGFTDTQYF
TRBJ2-7,TRBV19,NA,TRBD2,TGTGCCAGTAGTCCTAGCGGGGGCGTCGAGCAGTACTTC,CASSPSGGVEQYF